These 9 T cell receptor beta chains share one sample of origin, sequenced in a study of blood T cell repertoires in COVID-19. Measured with immunoSEQ multiplex PCR; TCRdb has only the in-frame clones, and not every one. Of some 240,000 clones detected, almost 90% appear once; the ten largest clones hold about 2.1%. Sequenced sample: peripheral blood. These TCRs come from a woman aged 55-75 years with COVID-19, enrolled during active disease.

The chain uses TRBV5-1 and TRBJ2-1; 8 nucleotides agree with TRBD2. Germline V gene lookup returns CDR1 SGHRS and CDR2 YFSETQ. The junction had 2 bases not matched to a gene; V was cut back by 0 bases and J by 3 bases. CDR3 length: 15 amino acids. CDR3 sequence (DNA): TGCGCCAGCAGCTTGGGAGCGGGGGACTACAATGAGCAGTTCTTC. Its protein product is CASSLGAGDYNEQFF. The variable domain in full, with the rest retrieved from reference TRBV5-1 and TRBJ2-1, is KAGVTQTPRYLIKTRGQQVTLSCSPISGHRSVSWYQQTPGQGLQFLFEYFSETQRNKGNFPGRFSGRQFSNSRSEMNVSTLELGDSALYLCASSLGAGDYNEQFFGPGTRLTVL.

The chain employs TRBV7-8 and TRBJ2-7; D is possibly TRBD1 (7 bases). Germline lookup yields CDR1 SGHVS and CDR2 FQNEAQ. V shed 6 bases and J shed 10 bases, with 19 bases lying between them. The length of the CDR3 is 13 residues. DNA for the CDR3: TGTGCCAGCAGTTACGACAGGGAGGCGGAACAGTACTTC. Encoded protein: CASSYDREAEQYF.

V and J are TRBV14 and TRBJ1-2; D perhaps matches TRBD1 (5 bases). The germline V gene has CDR1 SGHDN and CDR2 FVKESK. CDR3 size: 13 residues. The germline V and J ends were trimmed by 2 bases and 8 bases, with 12 bases remaining between them. The CDR3 region is CASSQHRFLGYTF. The CDR3 nucleotides are TGTGCCAGCAGCCAACACAGGTTCTTGGGCTACACCTTC.

The chain carries TRBV27 and TRBJ1-3; D not resolved. This CDR3 spans 18 amino acids. V lost 5 bases, J lost 4 bases, and 24 bases lay in between. CDR1 MNHEY and CDR2 SMNVEV come from the germline V gene (reference sequence). The chain's CDR3 is CASSPLAGTLGHGNTIYF. DNA for the CDR3: TGTGCCAGCAGTCCCCTGGCGGGAACTCTGGGCCACGGAAACACCATATATTTT.

V usage is TRBV5-8 and J usage is TRBJ2-4, with TRBD1 as a possible D gene (5 bases). Germline V gene sequence: CDR1 SGHTS, CDR2 YDEGEE. The CDR3 length is 13 residues. V was trimmed by 6 bases and J by 2 bases, leaving 9 bases between them. CDR3 DNA sequence: TGTGCCAGCATCAGGGTTCCCAAAAACATTCAGTACTTC. As protein: CASIRVPKNIQYF.

The genes are TRBV5-1 and TRBJ1-6; tentatively, D is TRBD1 (5 bases). Germline V CDR1 and CDR2: SGHRS, YFSETQ. The CDR3 is 16 residues long. The V end was cut by 0 bases, the J end by 0 bases, with 7 bases between. The CDR3 nucleotides are TGCGCCAGCAGCTTGGAAGGGGTCTCCTATAATTCACCCCTCCACTTT. Its protein product is CASSLEGVSYNSPLHF.

The rearrangement uses TRBV3-1 (or the pseudogene TRBV3-2) and TRBJ2-3, with D possibly TRBD2 on 5 matching bases. Deletions cut 1 base from V and 6 bases from J, with 5 bases between. Germline V CDR1 and CDR2: LGHDT, YNNKEL (reference sequence). The CDR3 extends over 12 amino acids. The CDR3, as DNA: TGTGCCAGCAGCCAAGGCGGGGATACGCAGTATTTT. Amino acids: CASSQGGDTQYF.

J is TRBJ2-1 and V is TRBV3-1 (or the pseudogene TRBV3-2); 7 bases match TRBD1. From germline, CDR1 is LGHDT and CDR2 YNNKEL (reference sequence). After removal of 0 bases from V and 4 bases from J, the junction contained 9 bases not matched to a gene. The CDR3 runs to 17 residues. CDR3 sequence (DNA): TGTGCCAGCAGCCAAGATCTTCGTGGGACAGTATACAATGAGCAGTTCTTC. Protein: CASSQDLRGTVYNEQFF.

The V gene is TRBV18, the J gene TRBJ1-4; 8 bases fit TRBD1. Germline V gene data show CDR1 as KGHSH and CDR2 as LQKENI. The CDR3 loop spans 15 amino acids. V was pared by 6 bases and J by 7 bases, with 10 bases of the junction left unmatched. This CDR3 reads CASSLDGTGLEKLFF. The CDR3, as DNA: TGTGCCAGCTCGCTAGACGGGACAGGTCTTGAAAAACTGTTTTTT. Together with reference TRBV18 and TRBJ1-4, the CDR3 gives the full variable domain: NAGVMQNPRHLVRRRGQEARLRCSPMKGHSHVYWYRQLPEEGLKFMVYLQKENIIDESGMPKERFSAEFPKEGPSILRIQQVVRGDSAAYFCASSLDGTGLEKLFFGSGTQLSVL.